The TCR beta chain under discussion was sequenced for a study of blood T cell repertoires in COVID-19. Overall study: Sample material is recorded as cDNA or gDNA derived from T cells, B-cell-depleted T cells, or PBMCs.

Germline CDR1 is MNHNY and CDR2 is SVGAGI (reference sequence). V shed 2 bases and J shed 4 bases, with 5 bases lying between them. The CDR3 consists of 12 residues. Libraries were prepared by immunoSEQ multiplex PCR; TCRdb keeps only in-frame clonotypes and omits some of them. This sample has fewer than 200,000 clones, with roughly four fifths found just once. This clone was recorded only once. The TCR sequence derives from a woman in her 70s with COVID-19, enrolled during active disease. This chain links TRBV6-6 with TRBJ2-5; perhaps TRBD2 as D (5 bases). Sequenced: peripheral blood. The CDR3 DNA follows: TGTGCCAGCAGTTACGGGAGAGAGACCCAGTACTTC. This gives the protein CASSYGRETQYF.